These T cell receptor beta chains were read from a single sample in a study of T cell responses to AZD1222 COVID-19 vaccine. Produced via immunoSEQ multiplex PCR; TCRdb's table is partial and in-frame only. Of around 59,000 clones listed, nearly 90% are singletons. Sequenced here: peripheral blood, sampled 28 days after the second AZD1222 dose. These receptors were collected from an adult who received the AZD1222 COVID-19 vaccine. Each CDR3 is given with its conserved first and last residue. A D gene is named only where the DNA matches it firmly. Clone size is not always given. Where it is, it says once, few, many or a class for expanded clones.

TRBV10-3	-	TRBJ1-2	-	CAIRDSGSQYGYTF	TGTGCCATCAGGGACTCGGGGAGTCAGTATGGCTACACCTTC
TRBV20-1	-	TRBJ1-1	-	CSASPPGGNTEAFF	TGCAGTGCTAGTCCCCCAGGAGGGAACACTGAAGCTTTCTTT
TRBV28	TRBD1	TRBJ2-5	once	CASRTTGAGETQYF	TGTGCCAGCAGAACTACAGGGGCCGGAGAGACCCAGTACTTC
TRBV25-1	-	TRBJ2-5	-	CASSEFRYQETQYF	TGTGCCAGCAGTGAATTCAGGTACCAAGAGACCCAGTACTTC
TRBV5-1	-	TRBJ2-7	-	CASSRGNWGGEYEQYF	TGCGCCAGCAGCCGGGGGAATTGGGGCGGGGAGTACGAGCAGTACTTC
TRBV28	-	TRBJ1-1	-	CASPGTSNTEAFF	TGTGCCAGCCCCGGGACATCGAACACTGAAGCTTTCTTT
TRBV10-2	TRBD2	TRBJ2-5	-	CASREVETQYF	TGCGCCAGTCGGGAGGTTGAGACCCAGTACTTC
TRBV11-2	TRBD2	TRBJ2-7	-	CASSFSSGDSYEQYF	TGTGCCAGCAGCTTTTCTAGCGGGGACTCCTACGAGCAGTACTTC
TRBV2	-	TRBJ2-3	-	CASRQTLVQDTQYF	TGTGCCAGCAGACAAACCCTCGTTCAAGATACGCAGTATTTT
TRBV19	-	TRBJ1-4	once	CASRPAGQTTNEKLFF	TGTGCCAGCCGACCCGCCGGGCAGACAACTAATGAAAAACTGTTTTTT
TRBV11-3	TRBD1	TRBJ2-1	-	CASSLRTGQENEQFF	TGTGCCAGCAGCTTAAGAACAGGACAGGAGAATGAGCAGTTCTTC
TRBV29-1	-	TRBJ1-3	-	CSVEDRSGGNTIYF	TGCAGCGTTGAAGATCGGTCAGGGGGAAACACCATATATTTT
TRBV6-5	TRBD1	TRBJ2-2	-	CASSYQGDSPAGELFF	TGTGCCAGCAGTTACCAGGGGGACAGCCCGGCCGGGGAGCTGTTTTTT
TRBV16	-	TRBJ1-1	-	CASSQSWGTEAFF	TGTGCCAGCAGCCAATCCTGGGGCACTGAAGCTTTCTTT
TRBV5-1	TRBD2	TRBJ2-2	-	CASSLAGGAGELFF	TGCGCCAGCAGCTTGGCGGGAGGTGCCGGGGAGCTGTTTTTT
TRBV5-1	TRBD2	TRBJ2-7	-	CASSRLAFYEQYF	TGCGCCAGCAGCCGACTAGCGTTCTACGAGCAGTACTTC
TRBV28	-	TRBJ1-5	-	CASSLAAAYQPQHF	TGTGCCAGCAGTTTGGCTGCAGCCTATCAGCCCCAGCATTTT
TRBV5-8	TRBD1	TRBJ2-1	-	CASSFDRGQSNEQFF	TGTGCCAGCAGCTTCGACAGGGGGCAAAGCAATGAGCAGTTCTTC
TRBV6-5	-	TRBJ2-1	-	CASSYPRTRGHNEQFF	TGTGCCAGCAGTTACCCTAGGACAAGGGGCCACAATGAGCAGTTCTTC
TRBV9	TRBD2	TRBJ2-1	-	CASSGLPSGSGNEQFF	TGTGCCAGCAGCGGCCTCCCTAGCGGGAGTGGCAATGAGCAGTTCTTC
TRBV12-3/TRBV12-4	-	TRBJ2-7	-	CASSLAYRYEQYF	TGTGCCAGCAGTTTAGCTTATCGGTACGAGCAGTACTTC
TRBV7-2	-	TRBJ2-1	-	CASSRWGEPGSNEQFF	TGTGCCAGTTCCCGGTGGGGGGAGCCTGGGTCCAATGAGCAGTTCTTC
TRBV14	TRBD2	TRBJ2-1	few	CASSQVWGIFAGGDYNEQFF	TGTGCCAGCAGCCAAGTTTGGGGAATATTCGCGGGAGGGGATTACAATGAGCAGTTCTTC
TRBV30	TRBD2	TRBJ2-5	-	CALPSGLADQETQYF	TGTGCCCTTCCTTCCGGACTAGCGGACCAAGAGACCCAGTACTTC
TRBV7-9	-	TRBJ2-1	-	CASKELSSSNEQFF	TGTGCCAGCAAGGAACTGTCAAGTAGTAATGAGCAGTTCTTC
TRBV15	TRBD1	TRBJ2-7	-	CATSRGTGPSYEQYF	TGTGCCACCAGCAGGGGGACAGGGCCTTCCTACGAGCAGTACTTC